These 10 T cell receptor beta chains were all obtained from the same sample, sequenced in a study of cytomegalovirus exposure and HLA in healthy donors. It was with 60 Vbeta and 13 Jbeta primers that the PCR ran. Assay: immunoSEQ multiplex PCR; the TCRdb copy retains only in-frame clones and omits some. Of more than 90,000 clones listed, 65% to 85% are singletons. Specimen: PBMCs. The receptors shown here come from a man aged 50 to 59 in good health and CMV-seropositive.

A few counts support this clone. This rearrangement joins TRBV18 to TRBJ2-3, with 7 bases that match TRBD1. Germline values: CDR1 KGHSH, CDR2 LQKENI. The junction had 3 bases not matched to a gene; V was cut back by 0 bases and J by 6 bases. The CDR3 has 14 residues. The CDR3 is CASSPPPGGDTQYF. In DNA, the CDR3 is TGTGCCAGCTCACCACCGCCAGGGGGTGATACGCAGTATTTT.

The V and J genes are TRBV19 and TRBJ1-1; perhaps TRBD1 as D (5 bases). The CDR3 is 15 amino acids. CDR1 and CDR2 from the germline V gene are LNHDA and SQIVND (reference sequence). Trimming cost V 4 bases and J 3 bases, with 15 bases left between them. The CDR3 reads CASSNPQGGDTEAFF. CDR3 in DNA: TGTGCCAGTAGTAATCCCCAGGGTGGAGACACTGAAGCTTTCTTT.

The V gene is TRBV15, the J gene TRBJ1-2, with D perhaps matching TRBD1 (6 bases). V lost 7 bases and J lost 5, with 17 bases in between. CDR1 is LNHNV and CDR2 is YYDKDF in the germline V gene (reference sequence). The CDR3 is made up of 14 amino acids. DNA of the CDR3: TGTGCCACCAACCACGACAGGCGGCCTTATGGCTACACCTTC. Protein product: CATNHDRRPYGYTF.

The chain combines TRBV12-5 with TRBJ1-1; D unresolved. The CDR3 has 11 residues. CDR1 and CDR2 from the germline V gene are LGHNT and FRNRAP. Trimming removed 9 bases at V and 5 bases at J, with 10 bases between. In DNA, the CDR3 is TGTGCTAGAGCCGGGAGAACTGAAGCTTTCTTT. It translates to CARAGRTEAFF.

The genes are TRBV7-6 and TRBJ1-2, with D tentatively TRBD1 (5 bases). V lost 5 bases to trimming and J lost 6 bases, with 13 bases between them. The CDR3 spans 13 residues. CDR1 SGHVS and CDR2 FNYEAQ come from the germline V gene. This CDR3 reads CASSPRAGNGYTF. In DNA, the CDR3 is TGTGCCAGCAGCCCTAGAGCAGGGAATGGCTACACCTTC.

V usage is TRBV7-9 and J usage is TRBJ2-7; possibly TRBD2 for D (6 bases). The ends were cut back, 7 bases at V and 3 bases at J, with 10 bases in the middle. The CDR3 totals 12 residues. Germline V lookup: CDR1 SEHNR, CDR2 FQNEAQ (reference sequence). CDR3 protein: CASTRDHYEQYF. CDR3 nucleotides: TGTGCCAGCACGCGGGACCACTACGAGCAGTACTTC. The complete variable domain, with remaining parts taken from reference TRBV7-9 and TRBJ2-7, reads DTGVSQNPRHKITKRGQNVTFRCDPISEHNRLYWYRQTLGQGPEFLTYFQNEAQLEKSRLLSDRFSAERPKGSFSTLEIQRTEQGDSAMYLCASTRDHYEQYFGPGTRLTVT.

The CDR3 region has the DNA TGTGCCAGCAGCTTGTATCCTCAGGGGGGTTATGGCTACACCTTC. This sequence encodes CASSLYPQGGYGYTF. The V gene is TRBV5-4, the J gene TRBJ1-2; 7 bases are a match to TRBD1. Germline CDR1 and CDR2: SGHNT and YYREEE (reference sequence). The ends lost 1 base at V and 5 bases at J; junction bases unmatched: 8. CDR3 length equals 15 residues.

This chain links TRBV28 with TRBJ2-5; TRBD2 matches at 13 bases. The tail of the sequence fits TRBJ2-7 better, so the J call may be wrong. The CDR3 runs 15 residues. The germline V gene has CDR1 MDHEN and CDR2 SYDVKM. The CDR3 DNA reads TGTGCCAGCAGCTCACTAGCGGGAGGGCTAAACGAGCAGTACTTC. Residues: CASSSLAGGLNEQYF.

The chain uses TRBV10-1 and TRBJ2-2; a weak D match, TRBD2 (5 bases). The CDR3 spans 13 residues. In germline, CDR1 is WNHNN, CDR2 SYGVQD (reference sequence). Trimming pared 6 bases from V and 3 bases from J, leaving 8 bases between. CDR3 in amino acids: CASSTRDTGELFF. The CDR3 DNA follows: TGCGCCAGCAGCACGAGGGACACCGGGGAGCTGTTTTTT.

The rearrangement joins TRBV5-1 to TRBJ1-1; TRBD1 matches at 10 bases. This CDR3 is 14 amino acids long. The germline V gene has CDR1 SGHRS and CDR2 YFSETQ. With V trimmed by 6 bases and J by 3 bases, 5 bases remained unmatched. In nucleotides, the CDR3 is TGCGCCAGCAACCCCGGGACAGGGGACACTGAAGCTTTCTTT. Its protein is CASNPGTGDTEAFF.